One and the same sample provided the 20 T cell receptor beta chains below, sequenced in a study of blood T cell repertoires in COVID-19 (TCRdb year 2020). Receptor amplification or capture employed the immunoSEQ multiplex PCR assay. TCRdb carries this immuneACCESS record with in-frame sequences only. Its versions omit some clonotypes, under half of them owing to an unresolved V gene in the studies checked, with the rest unexplained. Within this sample are about 210,000 clones, with just over 90% of them counted one time only. The top ten clonotypes cover around 1.2% of the sample. The material sequenced was peripheral blood. All receptors derive from a man aged 25 to 40 with acute or convalescent COVID-19.

The rearrangement uses TRBV6-2 or TRBV6-3 and TRBJ2-7, with D hard to call. The CDR3 is 11 residues long. V dropped 4 bases and J dropped 6 bases, with 7 bases sitting between them. Germline V CDR1 and CDR2: MNHEY, SVGEGT. Here the CDR3 DNA reads TGTGCCAGCAGTTCAGTTTCCGAGCAGTACTTC. This codes for CASSSVSEQYF.

This chain uses TRBV2 with TRBJ2-3; 8 nucleotides match TRBD2. The CDR3 is made up of 15 amino acids. Germline V gives CDR1 SNHLY, CDR2 FYNNEI. Unmatched junction bases numbered 5, after V lost 6 bases and J lost 0 bases. The chain's CDR3 is CASRYLAGSTDTQYF. The CDR3 DNA reads as TGTGCCAGCAGATACCTAGCGGGCAGCACAGATACGCAGTATTTT. Variable domain in full (rest from reference TRBV2 and TRBJ2-3): EPEVTQTPSHQVTQMGQEVILRCVPISNHLYFYWYRQILGQKVEFLVSFYNNEISEKSEIFDDQFSVERPDGSNFTLKIRSTKLEDSAMYFCASRYLAGSTDTQYFGPGTRLTVL.

V and J are TRBV11-2 and TRBJ2-7; 7 bases are shared with TRBD1. V dropped 6 bases and J dropped 0; count of bases not matched to a gene: 5. CDR3 size: 14 residues. Germline V gene data show CDR1 as SGHAT and CDR2 as FQNNGV. This chain's CDR3 is CASRNTGASYEQYF. The CDR3 DNA reads TGTGCCAGCAGGAATACAGGGGCCTCCTACGAGCAGTACTTC.

J is TRBJ2-1 and V is TRBV5-4; TRBD2 aligns across 14 bases. CDR1 and CDR2 (germline): SGHNT, YYREEE (reference sequence). The CDR3 runs to 18 residues. The V and J ends lost 4 bases and 1 base, in that order; junction bases with no gene match: 7. This CDR3 is CASSPGLAGERSYNEQFF. As DNA, the CDR3 is TGTGCCAGCAGCCCGGGACTAGCGGGAGAGCGGTCCTACAATGAGCAGTTCTTC.

This clone was recorded once. V usage is TRBV4-1 and J usage is TRBJ2-7, with a possible D match to TRBD2 (5 bases). The V gene lost 3 bases and the J gene lost 2 bases, with 14 bases spanning the gap. The CDR3 is 15 amino acids. Germline lookup yields CDR1 MGHRA and CDR2 YSYEKL. The CDR3: CASSHRTLSTYEQYF. CDR3 bases: TGCGCCAGCAGCCACCGGACTCTATCAACCTACGAGCAGTACTTC.

This chain connects TRBV6-2 or TRBV6-3 to TRBJ2-7; a possible D gene is TRBD2 (6 bases). Trimming pared 2 bases from V and 7 bases from J, leaving 15 bases between. CDR3 length equals 14 residues. Germline CDR1 MNHEY, CDR2 SVGEGT. CDR3 sequence: CASSYGGRGNEQYF. CDR3 nucleotide sequence: TGTGCCAGCAGTTACGGGGGGAGAGGGAATGAGCAGTACTTC.

J is TRBJ2-1 and V is TRBV7-3, with 15 bases aligning to TRBD2. CDR1 SGHTA and CDR2 FQGTGA come from the germline V gene. The junction had 3 bases not matched to a gene; V was cut back by 2 bases and J by 7 bases. This CDR3 is built from 16 residues. The CDR3 loop is CASSLVGLAGGNEQFF. CDR3 coding DNA: TGTGCCAGCAGCTTAGTGGGACTAGCGGGGGGAAATGAGCAGTTCTTC.

This clone was counted a single time. The genes are TRBV6-5 and TRBJ2-1, with 7 bases that match TRBD2. This CDR3 has 15 residues. The V and J ends lost 2 bases and 6 bases, in that order; junction bases with no gene match: 7. Germline V gene lookup returns CDR1 MNHEY and CDR2 SVGAGI. The CDR3 DNA reads TGTGCCAGCAGTTACACGGGCCTAGCGGTCAATGAGCAGTTCTTC. Translation gives CASSYTGLAVNEQFF.

The chain combines TRBV28 with TRBJ1-2, with 8 bases that match TRBD1. Germline trimming cut 7 bases from V and 2 bases from J; bases unmatched to any gene: 9. This CDR3 is 15 amino acids long. CDR1 is MDHEN and CDR2 is SYDVKM in the germline V gene. The CDR3 DNA reads as TGTGCCAGCACCACTCAGGGGGCAGGAAACTATGGCTACACCTTC. Its translation is CASTTQGAGNYGYTF.

The V gene is TRBV11-2, the J gene TRBJ2-7, with a weak D call TRBD1 (5 bases). Trimming cost V 5 bases and J 4 bases, with 15 bases left between them. CDR1 and CDR2 from the germline V gene are SGHAT and FQNNGV. This CDR3 region has 14 residues. The CDR3 nucleotides are TGTGCCAGCAGCCGCGAAAGGGGCAGATACGAGCAGTACTTC. This sequence encodes CASSRERGRYEQYF.

This chain uses TRBV3-1 (or the pseudogene TRBV3-2) with TRBJ1-4; unclear D gene. Germline V gene lookup returns CDR1 LGHDT and CDR2 YNNKEL (reference sequence). Trimming took 0 bases from V and 4 from J, leaving 9 bases between them. The CDR3 covers 15 residues. Written as DNA, the CDR3 is TGTGCCAGCAGCCAAGATGGCTCCCTTAATGAAAAACTGTTTTTT. Its protein is CASSQDGSLNEKLFF.

The V and J genes are TRBV7-6 and TRBJ2-2; 9 bases agree with TRBD2. V lost 1 base and J lost 2; bases outside the gene matches: 5. Per germline, CDR1 SGHVS and CDR2 FNYEAQ. The CDR3 extends over 17 amino acids. DNA for the CDR3: TGTGCCAGCAGCTTAGGGGCTAGCGGGGTTAACACCGGGGAGCTGTTTTTT. This gives the protein CASSLGASGVNTGELFF.

This sequence joins TRBV14 and TRBJ2-5; 11 bases are shared with TRBD2. From germline, CDR1 is SGHDN and CDR2 FVKESK. After removal of 4 bases from V and 7 bases from J, the junction contained 5 bases not matched to a gene. The CDR3 covers 14 residues. CDR3 bases: TGTGCCAGCAGCCCGGGACTAGCGGTAACGACCCAGTACTTC. Its translation is CASSPGLAVTTQYF.

The CDR3 DNA is TGCAGTGCAAGTAAGCAGGGGACTAACTATGGCTACACCTTC. This translates into CSASKQGTNYGYTF. The V call is TRBV20-1, the J call TRBJ1-2; TRBD1 might be the D (6 bases). Germline CDR1 and CDR2: DFQATT and SNEGSKA (reference sequence). Trimming cost V 6 bases and J 0 bases, with 14 bases left between them. The CDR3 extends over 14 amino acids.

This chain joins TRBV6-5 and TRBJ2-7; no reliable D call. V was trimmed by 8 bases and J by 0 bases, leaving 11 bases between them. Germline V gene lookup returns CDR1 MNHEY and CDR2 SVGAGI. The CDR3 sequence is 13 residues long. The CDR3 reads CASHPPSSYEQYF. The CDR3 coding sequence is TGTGCCAGCCACCCCCCGAGCTCCTACGAGCAGTACTTC.

This clone was seen a single time. V gene TRBV2 combines with J gene TRBJ1-5, with D possibly TRBD1 on 5 matching bases. Germline lookup yields CDR1 SNHLY and CDR2 FYNNEI. The CDR3 is 15 amino acids. V was pared by 10 bases and J by 1 base, with 17 bases between. The chain's CDR3 is CATSKAGQSNQPQHF. The CDR3 nucleotides are TGTGCCACTTCGAAGGCAGGGCAGAGCAATCAGCCCCAGCATTTT.

The rearrangement links TRBV9 to TRBJ1-1, with 8 bases fitting TRBD1. With 0 bases clipped from V and 5 bases from J, the junction kept 6 bases outside the gene matches. CDR1 is SGDLS and CDR2 is YYNGEE in the germline V gene. The length of the CDR3 is 15 residues. CDR3 protein: CASSVVETGETEAFF. The CDR3 DNA is TGTGCCAGCAGCGTAGTTGAGACAGGGGAGACTGAAGCTTTCTTT.

The chain links TRBV5-5 to TRBJ2-3, with TRBD1 matching over 10 bases. Per germline, CDR1 SGHKS and CDR2 YYEKEE (reference sequence). V was pared by 0 bases and J by 3 bases, with 10 bases of the junction left unmatched. This CDR3 is built from 18 residues. In DNA, the CDR3 is TGTGCCAGCAGCTTGGCGATGGGGGGACAGGGGCGAACAGATACGCAGTATTTT. Its translation: CASSLAMGGQGRTDTQYF. The whole variable domain, filled in from reference TRBV5-5 and TRBJ2-3, reads DAGVTQSPTHLIKTRGQQVTLRCSPISGHKSVSWYQQVLGQGPQFIFQYYEKEERGRGNFPDRFSARQFPNYSSELNVNALLLGDSALYLCASSLAMGGQGRTDTQYFGPGTRLTVL.

This rearrangement joins TRBV28 to TRBJ2-5; TRBD1 aligns across 9 bases. The CDR3 loop spans 16 amino acids. Germline-derived CDR1 and CDR2 are MDHEN and SYDVKM. The junction had 11 bases not matched to a gene; V was cut back by 5 bases and J by 4 bases. The chain's CDR3 is CASSESGTGYLETQYF. CDR3 DNA sequence: TGTGCCAGCAGTGAATCCGGGACAGGGTATTTAGAGACCCAGTACTTC.

The genes are TRBV7-9 and TRBJ2-3, with a weak D call TRBD1 (5 bases). This CDR3 comprises 18 residues. Germline V gene data show CDR1 as SEHNR and CDR2 as FQNEAQ (reference sequence). Deletions cut 4 bases from V and 2 bases from J, with 22 bases between. The chain's CDR3 is CASSSLKDIHSSTDTQYF. The CDR3 DNA follows: TGTGCCAGCAGCTCCCTTAAGGACATTCACTCATCCACAGATACGCAGTATTTT.